The T cell receptor beta chain under discussion was sequenced for a study of PD-1 blockade in classical Hodgkin lymphoma (dated by TCRdb to 2018 to 2021). Background for the entire study: Nivolumab dosing was 3 mg/kg intravenously every 2 weeks, continuing until either disease progression or unacceptable toxicity. A peripheral blood immune signature of response to PD-1 blockade in classical Hodgkin lymphoma was defined using TCR beta sequencing and CyTOF.

Genomic DNA was isolated using the Qiagen DNeasy kit from unsorted PBMCs as well as from negatively selected CD4+ and CD8+ fractions. Using primers that anneal to V and J segments, immunoSEQ multiplex PCR amplified the TCR beta CDR3 regions. A synthetic immune receptor repertoire was used to minimize amplification bias, and remaining bias was computationally removed after sequencing. As for how the authors treated the data: Custom Python scripts were used to quantify repertoire diversity as the Shannon entropy index. Unsorted, CD4+ and CD8+ repertoires were analyzed separately, except in combined analyses where CD4+ and CD8+ sequences were merged in silico. A clone was considered expanded if an increase in frequency of at least 2-fold after treatment relative to C1D1 was found, and a pseudocount of 0.5 was applied to clones undetected at baseline. Singleton clones were defined as clones with 0 or 1 copy at C1D1, and non-singleton clones were defined as clones with 2 or more copies. Clones expanded in unsorted samples were annotated as CD4+, CD8+ or unknown by matching protein sequences in sorted samples from the same patient. Wilcoxon tests on paired samples were used to test changes in diversity from C1D1 to C4D1. The clones in this table, taken by TCRdb from immuneACCESS, are in-frame only. Not every clone is retained; where verified, under half of the shortfall comes from an unresolved V gene, and the cause of the rest is unknown. V, J and clone size are those of that table, while D and trimming were read from the DNA. This sample has over 11,000 clones in its table, and around 82% of those were observed once. The ten largest clones capture around 25% of the sample.

A word on this clone: The clone's antigen remains unknown. The sample holds no much larger clone one base away, and base qualities are not on file.

The time point label, as the study defines it: cycle 2 day 1 (C2D1) of nivolumab. Every trial patient had relapsed after autologous stem cell transplantation, and cohorts A, B and C differed in prior brentuximab vedotin exposure. A total of approximately 51 patients with relapsed/refractory classical Hodgkin lymphoma made up the trial cohort, and each patient's best overall response was complete response, partial response or progressive disease. Trial patients were treated with single-agent nivolumab in the multi-cohort phase II CheckMate 205 trial. An independent review committee assessed best overall response by applying the 2007 International Working Group response criteria. Trial PBMCs were collected immediately before nivolumab initiation (C1D1) and during therapy at cycle 2 day 1 and cycle 4 day 1. Peripheral blood was collected in 8 mL Vacutainer Cell Preparation Tubes, from which PBMCs were isolated by centrifugation and then cryopreserved.

Trimming removed 4 bases from V and 5 bases from J; the gene matches leave 4 bases unexplained. The CDR3 covers 14 residues, taking in both the cysteine and the phenylalanine. Only the CDR3 part of the read is kept: 42 bases, read in frame from the first base. In the germline V gene, CDR1 corresponds to SGHTA and CDR2 to FQGNSA. Here is what the overall study found, with its caveats: Baseline TCR diversity was reported to be lower in newly diagnosed patients than in healthy donors, and even lower in relapsed/refractory patients. A significant rise by C4D1 was seen in CD4+ but not CD8+ TCR diversity (p=0.0027 vs p=0.16), with the rise being most apparent in complete responders (p=0.02). Only a single clinical trial cohort was studied, and what caused the repertoire differences, possibly disease activity or prior therapy, remained undefined. Diversity was lower in patients who began nivolumab less than 1 year after ASCT, so these patients were left out of later analyses to avoid confounding by immune reconstitution. Baseline diversity similar to that of newly diagnosed patients was observed in trial patients achieving complete response, whereas significantly lower diversity was observed in partial responders and progressors.

This TCR was sampled from a human donor with classical Hodgkin lymphoma. The rearrangement joined TRBV7-2 to TRBJ1-4, with 7 bases aligning to TRBD1. The sample was peripheral blood mononuclear cells (PBMCs), taken before the second cycle of nivolumab. The DNA sequence reads TGTGCCAGCAGCTACCAGACAGGGAATGAAAAACTGTTTTTT. Translated, this is CASSYQTGNEKLFF.